The rows below give T cell receptor beta chains drawn from one sample of a study of OX40 agonist ivuxolimab in advanced cancers. Sequenced by immunoSEQ multiplex PCR; TCRdb stores in-frame clones only, minus some. Here the sample spans tens of thousands of clones, roughly nine tenths being singletons. Specimen: CD4+ or CD8+ T cells sorted from blood, collected in a trial of the OX40 agonist ivuxolimab. The receptors derive from an adult with an advanced solid tumor such as melanoma, head and neck, liver or kidney cancer. CDR3s include the opening cysteine and the closing phenylalanine or tryptophan. The D gene is left open where the match is weak. Rows may omit the clone size; those that give it use once, few, many or a size class.

d_call clone_size j_call v_call cdr3_nt cdr3_aa
. . TRBJ2-7 TRBV5-4 TGTGCCAGCAGCTTGGAAAGACCCAGGGCCTCCGAGCAGTACTTC CASSLERPRASEQYF
TRBD1 . TRBJ2-2 TRBV5-1 TGCGCCAGCAGCCGCAGGGGACAGGGGGCGCCCGGGGAGCTGTTTTTT CASSRRGQGAPGELFF
TRBD2 . TRBJ2-7 TRBV7-2 TGTGCCAGCAGCTTATCGGCCGCTAGCGGAGGATACGAGCAGTACTTC CASSLSAASGGYEQYF
TRBD2 . TRBJ2-1 TRBV7-2 TGTGCCAGCAGCCCAAAGACCCGGACTAGCGGGGGCCACAATGAGCAGTTCTTC CASSPKTRTSGGHNEQFF
. . TRBJ2-4 TRBV27 TGTGCCAGCAGTGAGAACGGAAGGGCCAGTCCCCTAGCCAAAAACATTCAGTACTTC CASSENGRASPLAKNIQYF
. . TRBJ1-1 TRBV18 TGTGCCAGCTCACAGGGTCAGGGCCCGAACACTGAAGCTTTCTTT CASSQGQGPNTEAFF
. . TRBJ1-4 TRBV5-1 TGCGCCAGCAGCTTACAGGATAATGAAAAACTGTTTTTT CASSLQDNEKLFF
. few TRBJ1-2 TRBV14 TGTGCCAGCAGCCAAGGGGCGTATATAATCTGGTGTGGCTACACCTTC CASSQGAYIIWCGYTF
. . TRBJ1-4 TRBV7-8 TGTGCCAGCAGCCCCCAACAGGGACCCCGTGGGACTAATGAAAAACTGTTTTTT CASSPQQGPRGTNEKLFF
. . TRBJ1-1 TRBV6-1 TGTGCCAGCAGTGATGGATTAGGCACTGAAGCTTTCTTT CASSDGLGTEAFF
. . TRBJ2-2 TRBV18 TGTGCCAGCTCACCTTCCAACACCGGGGAGCTGTTTTTT CASSPSNTGELFF
. . TRBJ2-3 TRBV10-3 TGTGCCATCAGGGGCCCAGAGACCACAGATACGCAGTATTTT CAIRGPETTDTQYF
. . TRBJ2-7 TRBV6-1 TGTGCCAGCTCAAAAGACTCCTACGAGCAGTACTTC CASSKDSYEQYF
TRBD1 once TRBJ2-5 TRBV7-6 TGTGCCAGCAGCTTGACAGGGGACGGAGAGACCCAGTACTTC CASSLTGDGETQYF
TRBD1 . TRBJ2-7 TRBV7-9 TGTGCCAGCAGCTTAAGAACAGGGTTGGGGACAGGCCCCTCCTACGAGCAGTACTTC CASSLRTGLGTGPSYEQYF
TRBD1 . TRBJ1-2 TRBV10-3 TGTGCCATCAATCTGGACAGGGGCCATGGCTACACCTTC CAINLDRGHGYTF
TRBD1 once TRBJ1-2 TRBV7-9 TGTGCCAGCAGCCGGGGACAGGGTGACTATGGCTACACCTTC CASSRGQGDYGYTF
. once TRBJ1-3 TRBV7-2 TGTGCCAGCAGCTTAACGAGCTCTGGAAACACCATATATTTT CASSLTSSGNTIYF
. . TRBJ1-6 TRBV5-1 TGCGCCAGCAGCTTGCAGGGGATGGATTCACCCCTCCACTTT CASSLQGMDSPLHF
TRBD2 once TRBJ2-7 TRBV7-9 TGTGCCAGCAGCTTAGCGAGGGGACTAGCGGGGGCCAGCTCCTACGAGCAGTACTTC CASSLARGLAGASSYEQYF
. . TRBJ1-1 TRBV11-1 TGTGCCAGCAGCTTAGATTTGACGGGGACTGAAGCTTTCTTT CASSLDLTGTEAFF
. . TRBJ1-2 TRBV18 TGTGCCAGCTCACTCGGGAACATCTATGGCTACACCTTC CASSLGNIYGYTF
. few TRBJ1-2 TRBV11-2 TGTGCCAGCAGCCCACAGACAGCGATGCAAGGTGGCTACACCTTC CASSPQTAMQGGYTF
. . TRBJ2-6 TRBV4-2 TGTGCCAGCAGCCCCGGAGATTTCTTTTCGTCAGGGGCCAACGTCCTGACTTTC CASSPGDFFSSGANVLTF
. . TRBJ2-7 TRBV9 TGTGCCAGCAGCGCACGAAATATCTACCCCCCGGGATCCTACGAGCAGTACTTC CASSARNIYPPGSYEQYF
. . TRBJ2-5 TRBV7-9 TGTGCCAGCAGCTTAGGGACAGAACAAGAGACCCAGTACTTC CASSLGTEQETQYF
. few TRBJ1-5 TRBV7-2 TGTGCCAGCAGCTTAGGGGAGCCCCAGCATTTT CASSLGEPQHF
. . TRBJ2-5 TRBV5-1 TGCGCCAGCAGCCCTGGACACCTCCCGGACTCGACCCAGTACTTC CASSPGHLPDSTQYF
. few TRBJ2-3 TRBV11-3 TGTGCCAGCAGCTTCTCAACGGGATTCACAGATACGCAGTATTTT CASSFSTGFTDTQYF
. . TRBJ1-3 TRBV28 TGTGCCAGCAGTGTACAGTGGAACTCTGGAAACACCATATATTTT CASSVQWNSGNTIYF
. . TRBJ1-3 TRBV30 TGTGCCTGTCCGGGGGGTGGCTCTGGAAACACCATATATTTT CACPGGGSGNTIYF
. . TRBJ1-3 TRBV18 TGTGCCAGCTCACCACTGGTACTGCCCGACGCCATATATTTT CASSPLVLPDAIYF
. few TRBJ1-5 TRBV5-8 TGTGCCAGCAGCTTTGGAAGCCTGGGCGGGAAGCCCCAGCATTTT CASSFGSLGGKPQHF
. . TRBJ2-3 TRBV15 TGTGCCACCAGCTCCGGGACTAGCACAGATACGCAGTATTTT CATSSGTSTDTQYF
TRBD2 . TRBJ2-7 TRBV27 TGTGCCAGCAGTTTATTAGCGGGGGGGCTTGGGGTGCAGTACTTC CASSLLAGGLGVQYF
. . TRBJ2-2 TRBV5-1 TGCGCCAGCAGCTTAAGGACGACGGAAGCCGGGGAGCTGTTTTTT CASSLRTTEAGELFF
. . TRBJ2-2 TRBV5-6 TGTGCCAGCAGCAAGCGAGGCAGCGGGGAGCTGTTTTTT CASSKRGSGELFF
. . TRBJ2-1 TRBV5-1 TGCGCCAGCACCCCTGGAGGGGGGGCCAGGAATGAGCAGTTCTTC CASTPGGGARNEQFF
. . TRBJ2-7 TRBV5-6 TGTGCCAGCAGCTTGAAAGCAACTTACGAGCAGTACTTC CASSLKATYEQYF
TRBD2 . TRBJ2-7 TRBV6-6 TGTGCCAGCAGTCCAACCGCATCGGGGGGCTCCTACGAGCAGTACTTC CASSPTASGGSYEQYF
. . TRBJ2-3 TRBV7-9 TGTGCCAGCAGCTTAAGAGGGGCTACTAGCACAGATACGCAGTATTTT CASSLRGATSTDTQYF
. few TRBJ1-6 TRBV19 TGTGCCAGTAGTTGGCGGGCAAATTCACCCCTCCACTTT CASSWRANSPLHF
. . TRBJ1-1 TRBV7-2 TGTGCCAGCAGCACCCAGGGTGGGGGGAACACTGAAGCTTTCTTT CASSTQGGGNTEAFF
TRBD1 . TRBJ2-7 TRBV10-2 TGCGCCAGCAGAGCAGGACAGGGTATCTACGAGCAGTACTTC CASRAGQGIYEQYF
TRBD1 once TRBJ1-1 TRBV7-2 TGTGCCAGCAGCTACCCCCCCGGCCAGGGGGACACTGAAGCTTTCTTT CASSYPPGQGDTEAFF
TRBD1 . TRBJ1-5 TRBV19 TGTGCCAGTACAGCGGCAGGGGGCGTCCAGCCCCAGCATTTT CASTAAGGVQPQHF
. . TRBJ2-3 TRBV11-3 TGTGCCAGCAGCAGCGAGACCACAGATACGCAGTATTTT CASSSETTDTQYF
. . TRBJ2-5 TRBV9 TGTGCCAGCAGCTTCAAGACTACCGGAGAGACCCAGTACTTC CASSFKTTGETQYF
. . TRBJ1-2 TRBV28 TGTGCCAGCAGTTCCGGGGTTAACTATGGCTACACCTTC CASSSGVNYGYTF
. . TRBJ2-1 TRBV19 TGTGCCAGCCAGGGTGAGGTGAGGAATGAGCAGTTCTTC CASQGEVRNEQFF
. . TRBJ2-4 TRBV27 TGTGCCAGCAGTTGGTTGGTTTCGGGGCCTAAAAACATTCAGTACTTC CASSWLVSGPKNIQYF
TRBD2 . TRBJ2-7 TRBV5-1 TGCGCCAGCAGCGTAGCGGGGGGATACGAGCAGTACTTC CASSVAGGYEQYF
. . TRBJ1-2 TRBV7-9 TGTGCCAGCAGCTTAGCGCTAGTAGGGGGAGACTATGGCTACACCTTC CASSLALVGGDYGYTF
TRBD1 . TRBJ1-2 TRBV27 TGTGCCAGCAGTAGGACAGGGGGTTGGAGCTATGGCTACACCTTC CASSRTGGWSYGYTF
. . TRBJ2-3 TRBV10-1 TGCGCCAGCAGTGACTCCGATCAGCGGGGCACAGATACGCAGTATTTT CASSDSDQRGTDTQYF